This is a list of T cell receptor beta chains from one sample in a study of T cell responses to AZD1222 COVID-19 vaccine. Assay used: immunoSEQ multiplex PCR; TCRdb lists only in-frame clones, some missing. The data contain 200,000 to 250,000 clones, roughly 94% of them seen just once; the ten biggest clones take up approximately 1.5%. This specimen consisted of peripheral blood, obtained 28 days after the second dose of the MenACWY control vaccine. These receptors all stem from an adult who received the MenACWY meningococcal vaccine as a control. CDR3s include the opening cysteine and the closing phenylalanine or tryptophan. D genes are given only for firm matches. The size entry is marked missing in some rows and otherwise reads once, few, many or a size class.

TGTGCCAGCAGTGGGCCCAGGGGGAATGGAATCGTATCTGGAAACACCATATATTTT CASSGPRGNGIVSGNTIYF - TRBV6-4 TRBD1 TRBJ1-3 19
TGTGCCAGCAGCACGGGGGTTTACAATGAGCAGTTCTTC CASSTGVYNEQFF - TRBV9 - TRBJ2-1 13
TGTGCCAGCAGCCACCGAACCCGGGACAGGGGAAGTGAGGTGATCGAGCAGTACTTC CASSHRTRDRGSEVIEQYF - TRBV3-1/TRBV3-2 TRBD1 TRBJ2-7 19
TGCGCCAGCAGTGAGTGTTTGTGGCGGACGGTTCCCTACGAGCAGTACTTC CASSECLWRTVPYEQYF - TRBV10-1 - TRBJ2-7 17
TGTGCCAGCAGTCGGGGAGATAACTATGGCTACACCTTC CASSRGDNYGYTF - TRBV28 - TRBJ1-2 13
TGTGCCAGCAGCTCACACCCGACAGGGTCCGGCGAGCAGTACTTC CASSSHPTGSGEQYF once TRBV7-9 TRBD1 TRBJ2-7 15
TGTGCCAGCAGCCCCTCCGGGGGGAGGCAAGAGACCCAGTACTTC CASSPSGGRQETQYF - TRBV3-1/TRBV3-2 TRBD2 TRBJ2-5 15
TGTGCCAGCAGGAAAGAAGGCCGCTTCAATGAGCAGTTCTTC CASRKEGRFNEQFF - TRBV2 - TRBJ2-1 14
TGTGCCAGCTCCCGGGACAGGGGACACAATGAAAAACTGTTTTTT CASSRDRGHNEKLFF - TRBV18 TRBD1 TRBJ1-4 15
TGTGCCAGTAGTACAGGAGCCAAAAACATTCAGTACTTC CASSTGAKNIQYF - TRBV19 - TRBJ2-4 13
TGTGCCAGCAGGGACTGGGTAAGGCAGGTTTGTGAACCCCTCCACTTT CASRDWVRQVCEPLHF once TRBV21-1 - TRBJ1-6 16
TGTGCCAGTAAAAGGACAGGGTTGAACACTGAAGCTTTCTTT CASKRTGLNTEAFF - TRBV19 TRBD1 TRBJ1-1 14
TGTGCCAGCAGCCAAAAGCGGGGGAGACAGTTCTCCTACAATGAGCAGTTCTTC CASSQKRGRQFSYNEQFF - TRBV3-1/TRBV3-2 TRBD2 TRBJ2-1 18
TGTGCCAGCAGCTTCAACGCAGGGATGTCTGCCGGGGAGCTGTTTTTT CASSFNAGMSAGELFF - TRBV7-3 - TRBJ2-2 16
TGTGCCAGCAGCCCGACAGGGGATATTTCACCCCTCCACTTT CASSPTGDISPLHF - TRBV28 TRBD1 TRBJ1-6 14
TGTGCCAGTAGTGGCTGGTCGCATGAAAAACTGTTTTTT CASSGWSHEKLFF - TRBV19 - TRBJ1-4 13
TGTGCCACCAGTGATGCCGGACTAGCGGGGAGCACAGATACGCAGTATTTT CATSDAGLAGSTDTQYF - TRBV24-1 TRBD2 TRBJ2-3 17
TGTGCCAGCCGATTCCGGGACAGGGGGCCTCAAGAGACCCAGTACTTC CASRFRDRGPQETQYF - TRBV7-6 TRBD1 TRBJ2-5 16
TGTGCCAGCAGTTCCCTTCAGGGGAAGAATGAAAAACTGTTTTTT CASSSLQGKNEKLFF - TRBV6-5 - TRBJ1-4 15
TGTGCCAGCAGCTTAGGCAGGGACGGTCATAACTATGGCTACACCTTC CASSLGRDGHNYGYTF - TRBV13 - TRBJ1-2 16
TGTGCCAGCAGTTTGAGCACCGACTACGAGCAGTACTTC CASSLSTDYEQYF - TRBV27 - TRBJ2-7 13
TGTGCCAGCAATCAGGGAATAAATGAGCAGTTCTTC CASNQGINEQFF - TRBV12-3/TRBV12-4 - TRBJ2-1 12
TGTGCCACCACTAGCGGCAATCAGCCCCAGCATTTT CATTSGNQPQHF - TRBV19 - TRBJ1-5 12
TGTGCCAGCAGCTTCGGAGAGCGGGCCTACACCGGGGAGCTGTTTTTT CASSFGERAYTGELFF - TRBV5-4 - TRBJ2-2 16
TGTGCCAGCAGCTCCGAGGGAGTAGCGGGGGGTCCGGGCCCCTACAATGAGCAGTTCTTC CASSSEGVAGGPGPYNEQFF once TRBV11-3 TRBD2 TRBJ2-1 20
TGTGCCAGCAGCACCGGACTAACTAACACAGATACGCAGTATTTT CASSTGLTNTDTQYF few TRBV13 - TRBJ2-3 15
TGTGCCAGCAGTTTATACACAATTAGCAATCAGCCCCAGCATTTT CASSLYTISNQPQHF - TRBV28 - TRBJ1-5 15
TGTGCCAGCAGCAACGCGATAAATGAGCAGTTCTTC CASSNAINEQFF - TRBV4-2 - TRBJ2-1 12
TGTGCCAGCATCCGTTCCGGCACAGATACGCAGTATTTT CASIRSGTDTQYF - TRBV11-2 - TRBJ2-3 13
TGTGCCAGTAGTGTCTCCTTGAACACTGAAGCTTTCTTT CASSVSLNTEAFF - TRBV19 - TRBJ1-1 13
TGTGCCAGCAGCTTAGCCAGGGGAGACATTCAGTACTTC CASSLARGDIQYF - TRBV11-2 - TRBJ2-4 13
TGTGCCAGCAGCCAAGGGGGTAGCTCCTACAATGAGCAGTTCTTC CASSQGGSSYNEQFF few TRBV4-2 - TRBJ2-1 15
TGCAGCGTTACGGGAGGACAGGTTGGCGGGTATGGCTACACCTTC CSVTGGQVGGYGYTF once TRBV29-1 TRBD1 TRBJ1-2 15
TGTGCCAGCAGTACCGGGACAATCTACGAGCAGTACTTC CASSTGTIYEQYF - TRBV28 - TRBJ2-7 13
TGTGCCAGCAGTTACGTCAGGGTTGATGTTCAGCCCCAGCATTTT CASSYVRVDVQPQHF - TRBV6-2/TRBV6-3 - TRBJ1-5 15
TGTGCCAGCACAGTGGGGAGCTCGGAAAAACTGTTTTTT CASTVGSSEKLFF - TRBV28 - TRBJ1-4 13
TGTGCCAGCAGCTTAACAGGAGGGGGCGGCTACACCTTC CASSLTGGGGYTF few TRBV7-3 TRBD1 TRBJ1-2 13
TGTGCCAGCAGTATCGGACTAGCTGAAGAGACCCAGTACTTC CASSIGLAEETQYF - TRBV28 TRBD2 TRBJ2-5 14
TGTGCCAGTACCGGGCCGGGACATAGCAATCAGCCCCAGCATTTT CASTGPGHSNQPQHF - TRBV19 - TRBJ1-5 15
TGCGCCAGCAGCTTGCAGGGTGAGCTTCACGAGCAGTACTTC CASSLQGELHEQYF - TRBV5-1 - TRBJ2-7 14
TGTGCCAGCAGCTTAGGACAGGGAATAGGCTACGAGCAGTACTTC CASSLGQGIGYEQYF - TRBV7-6 TRBD1 TRBJ2-7 15
TGCAGCGTTGTTTTCGGACAGGCCGGGGGGAACACCATATATTTT CSVVFGQAGGNTIYF - TRBV29-1 TRBD1 TRBJ1-3 15
TGTGCCTGGAGCGGAGCGGGAGGACTAAGGCGGCCCCAGCATTTT CAWSGAGGLRRPQHF - TRBV30 - TRBJ1-5 15
TGTGCCAGCAGCTTCCTTAAAAATGGCTACACCTTC CASSFLKNGYTF - TRBV6-2/TRBV6-3 - TRBJ1-2 12
TGCGCCAGCAGCCGCTCTGAGGGTCAAAAACTGTTTTTT CASSRSEGQKLFF - TRBV5-1 - TRBJ1-4 13
TGTGCCAGCAGTTTATCAGGACAGAGCTCCTACAATGAGCAGTTCTTC CASSLSGQSSYNEQFF - TRBV27 - TRBJ2-1 16
TGTGCCAGCTCCCTGGGACCCAGCATCGGAAACACCATATATTTT CASSLGPSIGNTIYF - TRBV18 - TRBJ1-3 15
TGTGCCAGCAGGACCCGGGACAGGTTAAATGAAAAACTGTTTTTT CASRTRDRLNEKLFF - TRBV27 TRBD1 TRBJ1-4 15
TGTGCCAGCAGCTTAGCCGGGCAGAGGGTCCCCGCTTTCTTT CASSLAGQRVPAFF - TRBV7-9 - TRBJ1-1 14
TGTGCTAGTGGGCTGAACTACAATGAGCAGTTCTTC CASGLNYNEQFF - TRBV12-5 - TRBJ2-1 12